These 28 T cell receptor beta chains came from one sample sequenced in a study of blood T cell repertoires in COVID-19. The method was immunoSEQ multiplex PCR; TCRdb's version includes in-frame clones alone and lacks a portion of them. This repertoire shows tens of thousands of clones, 90% found once; its top ten account for approximately 3.4%. The sample taken for sequencing was peripheral blood. Receptor source: a human donor in a cohort sampled during active COVID-19.

The chain recombines TRBV7-9 with TRBJ1-2; 7 bases fit TRBD1. Germline V CDR1 and CDR2: SEHNR, FQNEAQ (reference sequence). V shed 4 bases and J 4 bases; nucleotides not matched to a gene: 12. The CDR3 contains 16 residues. The chain's CDR3 is CASSYPGQRETYGYTF. The CDR3 bases are TGTGCCAGCAGCTATCCGGGACAGCGAGAAACCTATGGCTACACCTTC. Full variable domain (missing parts from reference TRBV7-9 and TRBJ1-2): DTGVSQNPRHKITKRGQNVTFRCDPISEHNRLYWYRQTLGQGPEFLTYFQNEAQLEKSRLLSDRFSAERPKGSFSTLEIQRTEQGDSAMYLCASSYPGQRETYGYTFGSGTRLTVV.

This sequence joins TRBV7-3 and TRBJ1-4; perhaps TRBD1 as D (5 bases). Germline V gene lookup returns CDR1 SGHTA and CDR2 FQGTGA. CDR3 length: 16 residues. Trimming stripped 1 base from V and 8 bases from J, with 17 bases between. The CDR3 DNA follows: TGTGCCAGCAGCTTAAACCCCCCCGGGACTGGCGAAAAACTGTTTTTT. Translation: CASSLNPPGTGEKLFF.

J is TRBJ2-7 and V is TRBV6-2 or TRBV6-3; D not resolved. Looked up from germline, CDR1 is MNHEY and CDR2 is SVGEGT. Between the trimmed V and J ends, which lost 0 bases and 3 bases, there was a span of 9 bases. CDR3 length: 14 residues. The DNA of the CDR3 is TGTGCCAGCAGTTACTCTTTCCTTATCTACGAGCAGTACTTC. As protein: CASSYSFLIYEQYF.

The CDR3 protein is CASSYSAEQYF. For the CDR3, the DNA is TGTGCCAGCAGTTACTCAGCCGAGCAGTACTTC. This chain links TRBV6-6 with TRBJ2-7; D unclear. The CDR3 has 11 amino acids. CDR1 is MNHNY, CDR2 SVGAGI, per germline (reference sequence). V lost 0 bases to trimming and J lost 6 bases, with 3 bases between them.

The chain combines TRBV30 with TRBJ2-3; D might be TRBD2 (6 bases). V lost 3 bases to trimming and J lost 2 bases, with 24 bases between them. Germline V lookup: CDR1 GTSNPN, CDR2 SVGIG (reference sequence). The CDR3 runs 18 residues. CDR3 nucleotide sequence: TGTGCCTGGAGCCACTCCGAACGACTAGGCATAGACACAGATACGCAGTATTTT. Amino acid sequence: CAWSHSERLGIDTDTQYF.

The chain joins TRBV24-1 to TRBJ2-7, with 7 bases identical to TRBD2. This CDR3 is built from 16 residues. Per germline, CDR1 KGHDR and CDR2 SFDVKD. The V and J ends lost 4 bases and 0 bases, in that order; junction bases with no gene match: 8. The CDR3: CATSDSGTPNSYEQYF. The CDR3 bases are TGTGCCACCAGTGACAGCGGGACTCCTAACTCCTACGAGCAGTACTTC.

The rearrangement uses TRBV4-1 and TRBJ1-5; perhaps TRBD1 as D (5 bases). V shed 4 bases and J shed 5 bases, with 12 bases lying between them. The CDR3 is 14 amino acids. CDR1 MGHRA and CDR2 YSYEKL come from the germline V gene. The CDR3 is CASSRMGLYQPQHF. CDR3 coding DNA: TGCGCCAGCAGCCGAATGGGGCTTTATCAGCCCCAGCATTTT.

The chain employs TRBV14 and TRBJ1-2; D ambiguous. CDR3 size: 16 residues. Germline V CDR1 and CDR2: SGHDN, FVKESK. Trimming removed 3 bases at V and 3 bases at J, with 17 bases between. The CDR3 nucleotides are TGTGCCAGCAGCCATCAGAGGACCCCGCGGGACTATGGCTACACCTTC. It specifies CASSHQRTPRDYGYTF. The whole variable domain, filled in from reference TRBV14 and TRBJ1-2, reads EAGVTQFPSHSVIEKGQTVTLRCDPISGHDNLYWYRRVMGKEIKFLLHFVKESKQDESGMPNNRFLAERTGGTYSTLKVQPAELEDSGVYFCASSHQRTPRDYGYTFGSGTRLTVV.

V is TRBV14 and J is TRBJ2-1, with TRBD2 identical over 11 bases. Germline loops: CDR1 SGHDN, CDR2 FVKESK. Germline trimming cut 4 bases from V and 6 bases from J; bases unmatched to any gene: 2. This CDR3 has 14 amino acids. The CDR3 nucleotides are TGTGCCAGCAGCCGACTAGCGGGAAGCAATGAGCAGTTCTTC. Encoded protein: CASSRLAGSNEQFF.

This chain uses TRBV5-1 with TRBJ2-3; 7 bases are a match to TRBD2. V shed 7 bases, J shed 1 base, and the junction held 6 bases outside the gene matches. In germline, CDR1 is SGHRS, CDR2 YFSETQ. The CDR3 consists of 14 residues. CDR3 in amino acids: CASCSGFGTDTQYF. The CDR3 DNA is TGCGCCAGCTGTAGCGGGTTCGGCACAGATACGCAGTATTTT.

The genes are TRBV9 and TRBJ2-3, with TRBD2 identical over 10 bases. The CDR3 has 15 amino acids. Germline CDR1 and CDR2: SGDLS and YYNGEE. Trimming took 0 bases from V and 3 from J; bases not matched to a gene: 1. CDR3 amino acids: CASSVVSGRTDTQYF. In nucleotides, the CDR3 is TGTGCCAGCAGCGTAGTTAGCGGGAGGACAGATACGCAGTATTTT.

The chain employs TRBV19 and TRBJ2-2, with 10 nucleotides matching TRBD2. This CDR3 contains 17 residues. Germline CDR1 and CDR2: LNHDA and SQIVND (reference sequence). J lost 6 bases, V lost 8 bases, and 15 bases had no gene match. CDR3 residues: CASDEPKAGGPSGELFF. In nucleotides, the CDR3 is TGTGCCAGTGACGAACCAAAAGCGGGAGGGCCATCCGGGGAGCTGTTTTTT.

The rearrangement uses TRBV15 and TRBJ2-2, with 8 bases fitting TRBD1. There are 14 residues in the CDR3. Per the germline V gene, CDR1 is LNHNV and CDR2 is YYDKDF (reference sequence). Losses at the gene ends were 4 bases for V and 5 bases for J; bases not matched to a gene: 3. The chain's CDR3 is CATSTTGGTGELFF. The CDR3 DNA sequence: TGTGCCACCAGCACCACAGGGGGTACCGGGGAGCTGTTTTTT. Together with reference TRBV15 and TRBJ2-2, the CDR3 gives the full variable domain: DAMVIQNPRYQVTQFGKPVTLSCSQTLNHNVMYWYQQKSSQAPKLLFHYYDKDFNNEADTPDNFQSRRPNTSFCFLDIRSPGLGDTAMYLCATSTTGGTGELFFGEGSRLTVL.

The rearrangement links TRBV5-1 to TRBJ2-5; 10 nucleotides line up with TRBD2. The V gene end was trimmed by 4 bases and the J gene end by 5 bases; junction bases not matched to a gene: 5. Germline V lookup: CDR1 SGHRS, CDR2 YFSETQ. The CDR3 totals 14 residues. CDR3 DNA sequence: TGCGCCAGCAGCCAACTAGCGGGGACGGAGACCCAGTACTTC. Residues: CASSQLAGTETQYF.

The chain links TRBV3-1 (or the pseudogene TRBV3-2) to TRBJ2-1; D possibly corresponds to TRBD1 (6 bases). Per germline, CDR1 LGHDT and CDR2 YNNKEL (reference sequence). The CDR3 is made up of 16 amino acids. Deletions cut 5 bases from V and 4 bases from J, with 18 bases between. CDR3 in DNA: TGTGCCAGCAGCTTCACACCGGGACAAACATACAATGAGCAGTTCTTC. This codes for CASSFTPGQTYNEQFF.

This chain uses TRBV11-2 with TRBJ2-1, with D maybe TRBD2 (7 bases). The V gene's germline CDR1 is SGHAT and CDR2 FQNNGV. V gave up 4 bases and J gave up 7 bases, with 23 bases separating them. The CDR3 runs to 17 residues. CDR3 in amino acids: CASSSRGGAGSWNEQFF. The CDR3 DNA sequence: TGTGCCAGCAGCTCTCGAGGGGGGGCAGGGTCGTGGAATGAGCAGTTCTTC.

The chain recombines TRBV30 with TRBJ1-2, with a tentative D call TRBD1 (5 bases). This CDR3 comprises 12 residues. Trimming pared 3 bases from V and 6 bases from J, leaving 11 bases between. The germline V gene encodes CDR1 GTSNPN and CDR2 SVGIG (reference sequence). The CDR3 DNA follows: TGTGCCTGGAGCAAGGGGTACCATGGCTACACCTTC. Protein product: CAWSKGYHGYTF.

This chain connects TRBV6-5 to TRBJ1-2, with D maybe TRBD1 (5 bases). V lost 6 bases and J 5 bases, leaving 16 bases between the germline ends. Per germline, CDR1 MNHEY and CDR2 SVGAGI. CDR3 size: 14 residues. The DNA for the CDR3 is TGTGCCAGCAGGGCCCAGGGCAGGCATTATGGCTACACCTTC. It codes for CASRAQGRHYGYTF.

This rearrangement joins TRBV27 to TRBJ1-4, with D perhaps matching TRBD1 (6 bases). Deletions cut 6 bases from V and 5 bases from J, with 13 bases between. Germline lookup yields CDR1 MNHEY and CDR2 SMNVEV (reference sequence). The CDR3 extends over 14 amino acids. The CDR3 sequence: CASRPQGWNEKLFF. For the CDR3, the DNA is TGTGCCAGCAGGCCTCAGGGGTGGAATGAAAAACTGTTTTTT.

The V call is TRBV2, the J call TRBJ2-4; D is undetermined. The V and J ends lost 2 bases and 4 bases respectively, with 6 bases between them. Germline V gives CDR1 SNHLY, CDR2 FYNNEI. This CDR3 region has 13 residues. CDR3 nucleotides: TGTGCCAGCAGTGAAACAGTAAAAAACATTCAGTACTTC. It specifies CASSETVKNIQYF. Complete variable domain (other parts from reference TRBV2 and TRBJ2-4): EPEVTQTPSHQVTQMGQEVILRCVPISNHLYFYWYRQILGQKVEFLVSFYNNEISEKSEIFDDQFSVERPDGSNFTLKIRSTKLEDSAMYFCASSETVKNIQYFGAGTRLSVL.

The V and J genes are TRBV6-1 and TRBJ2-7; possible D gene TRBD1, 5 bases. V lost 1 base to trimming and J lost 3 bases, with 13 bases between them. The CDR3 is made up of 15 amino acids. Germline CDR1 reads MNHNS; CDR2 reads SASEGT. CDR3 DNA: TGTGCCAGCAGTGAAGTGGCAGGGAATGACTACGAGCAGTACTTC. As protein: CASSEVAGNDYEQYF.

This clone is labeled medium-sized (0.01 to 0.1%). The genes are TRBV11-2 and TRBJ1-2, with D maybe TRBD1 (6 bases). This CDR3 region has 17 residues. Germline CDR1 reads SGHAT; CDR2 reads FQNNGV. Trimming left V 5 bases short and J 5 bases short, with 24 bases between. The CDR3 bases are TGTGCCAGCAGCCCAAACAGGACAGCCCGATCCCTATATGGCTACACCTTC. Residues: CASSPNRTARSLYGYTF.

V and J are TRBV6-1 and TRBJ1-3; D is undetermined. V lost 3 bases and J 0 bases, leaving 9 bases between the germline ends. CDR3 size: 15 residues. Per the germline V gene, CDR1 is MNHNS and CDR2 is SASEGT. CDR3 region: CASSDWGASGNTIYF. As DNA, the CDR3 is TGTGCCAGCAGTGATTGGGGAGCCTCTGGAAACACCATATATTTT.

The chain has TRBV6-6 and TRBJ2-1; a possible D gene is TRBD1 (6 bases). CDR1 and CDR2 (germline): MNHNY, SVGAGI (reference sequence). V dropped 6 bases and J dropped 3 bases, with 12 bases sitting between them. The CDR3 contains 14 residues. This CDR3 is CASRSRDNYNEQFF. In DNA form, the CDR3 reads TGTGCCAGCAGAAGTCGGGACAACTACAATGAGCAGTTCTTC.

The chain links TRBV12-3 or TRBV12-4 to TRBJ1-1, with unresolved D. V was cut by 5 bases and J by 4 bases, with 8 bases left in between. The CDR3 consists of 12 residues. CDR3 in amino acids: CASSMRATEAFF. The DNA of the CDR3 is TGTGCCAGCAGTATGAGGGCCACTGAAGCTTTCTTT.

J is TRBJ2-3 and V is TRBV15; TRBD2 matches at 14 bases. J was trimmed by 5 bases and V by 2 bases; bases with no gene match: 9. Germline V gene sequence: CDR1 LNHNV, CDR2 YYDKDF (reference sequence). This CDR3 region has 18 residues. The CDR3 region is CATSRSGTSGSGGDTQYF. CDR3 nucleotides: TGTGCCACCAGCAGATCCGGGACTAGCGGGAGTGGTGGAGATACGCAGTATTTT. The variable domain in full, with the rest retrieved from reference TRBV15 and TRBJ2-3, is DAMVIQNPRYQVTQFGKPVTLSCSQTLNHNVMYWYQQKSSQAPKLLFHYYDKDFNNEADTPDNFQSRRPNTSFCFLDIRSPGLGDTAMYLCATSRSGTSGSGGDTQYFGPGTRLTVL.

This clone appeared a few times. The chain couples TRBV11-2 to TRBJ2-2; 8 nucleotides line up with TRBD2. There are 16 residues in the CDR3. V lost 1 base to trimming and J lost 5 bases; unmatched junction nucleotides: 6. CDR1 and CDR2 (germline): SGHAT, FQNNGV. CDR3 nucleotide sequence: TGTGCCAGCAGCTTAGGAGCGGGAGTAGTTACCGGGGAGCTGTTTTTT. This gives the protein CASSLGAGVVTGELFF.

This clone was found once. The chain joins TRBV10-3 to TRBJ1-6, with TRBD1 matching 7 bases. CDR3 size: 15 residues. The germline V gene encodes CDR1 ENHRY and CDR2 SYGVKD. Unmatched junction bases numbered 11, after V lost 5 bases and J lost 10 bases. The CDR3: CAISQDRAAGSPLHF. In nucleotides, the CDR3 is TGTGCCATCAGTCAAGACAGGGCGGCAGGATCACCCCTCCACTTT.